This T cell receptor (beta chain) emerged from a study of post-analysis software for immune sequencing data. As for the study in general: Secondary progressive, relapsing-remitting and progressive-relapsing multiple sclerosis were among the included disease courses. Study-level points and caveats: When compared against controls, multiple sclerosis patients showed significantly lower normalized Chao1 diversity. Batch-mates among the samples co-clustered strongly by F measure.

Included in the TCR beta cDNA libraries were unique molecular identifiers. When about 0.95 to 10 million T cells were used, they gave approximately 450,000 cDNA molecules. TCRdb fed the PCR reads into MiXCR, producing one record per CDR3 protein. The table has 600,000 to 750,000 distinct CDR3 sequences, around 60% seen once. Of note for this clonotype: Antigen: not known.

Sequenced: blood. The source is a girl aged 2-10 years with multiple sclerosis.

CDR3 sequence: CASSQDPRPGATNEKLFF. The CDR3, as DNA: TGCGCCAGCAGCCAAGATCCCAGACCGGGTGCAACTAATGAAAAACTGTTTTTT. V gene TRBV4-1 combines with J gene TRBJ1-4; D gene unclear. The CDR3 covers 18 residues. Trimming cost V 0 bases and J 0 bases, with 14 bases left between them. Germline V gene data show CDR1 as MGHRA and CDR2 as YSYEKL.